This TCR beta chain was captured in a study of human T cells and chemical hapten exposure. Broader study findings: TCRs exceeding a frequency of 1 in 1000 stayed unchanged under DPC sensitization. Donors were affected by alopecia, so their immune reaction might vary from that of healthy individuals.

With regard to this clonotype: Its specificity is unknown.

The V end was cut by 0 bases, the J end by 8 bases, with 14 bases between. The CDR3 consists of 15 residues. Germline loops: CDR1 SGDLS, CDR2 YYNGEE. Regarding time point: patch test 3, about 24 weeks after DPC sensitization. As for treatment: therapeutic diphenylcyclopropenone sensitization with weekly scalp DPC. TCRdb called the RACE reads again in MiXCR, with one record for every CDR3 protein. This table has under 130,000 distinct CDR3 sequences, nearly 35% appearing once. The material sequenced was whole blood, taken in connection with sensitization to the hapten diphenylcyclopropenone (DPC). The chain couples TRBV9 to TRBJ1-4; possible D gene TRBD1, 5 bases. This sequence originates from a man aged 40-50 years with alopecia areata. Some clones in this sample may be carry-over from other donors' samples. CDR3 nucleotides: TGTGCCAGCAGCGTAGTGGGGGGATCGGGAGAAAAACTGTTTTTT. Translation: CASSVVGGSGEKLFF.